This record looks at one TCR beta chain sequence and its context. Looked up from germline, CDR1 is DFQATT and CDR2 is SNEGSKA (reference sequence). V lost 1 base to trimming and J lost 2 bases; unmatched junction nucleotides: 4. The CDR3 loop spans 14 amino acids. CD4+CD45RO+CD25- cells were isolated as memory CD4+ T cells. One entry per CDR3 protein, called by TCRdb with MiXCR from the 5' RACE reads. Seen here are approximately 41,000 distinct CDR3 sequences, 25% to 35% observed once, and the top ten hold roughly 3.5%. This clonotype was obtained from a female donor with breast cancer. Sequences were obtained from memory CD4+ T cells sorted from a lymph node. The sample's subset: memory CD4+ T cells, CD4+CD45RO+CD25-. The rearrangement joins TRBV20-1 to TRBJ2-7; 8 bases fit TRBD2. The CDR3, as DNA: TGCAGTGCTAGAGGACTAGCGACCGCCTACGAGCAGTACTTC. Translation: CSARGLATAYEQYF.